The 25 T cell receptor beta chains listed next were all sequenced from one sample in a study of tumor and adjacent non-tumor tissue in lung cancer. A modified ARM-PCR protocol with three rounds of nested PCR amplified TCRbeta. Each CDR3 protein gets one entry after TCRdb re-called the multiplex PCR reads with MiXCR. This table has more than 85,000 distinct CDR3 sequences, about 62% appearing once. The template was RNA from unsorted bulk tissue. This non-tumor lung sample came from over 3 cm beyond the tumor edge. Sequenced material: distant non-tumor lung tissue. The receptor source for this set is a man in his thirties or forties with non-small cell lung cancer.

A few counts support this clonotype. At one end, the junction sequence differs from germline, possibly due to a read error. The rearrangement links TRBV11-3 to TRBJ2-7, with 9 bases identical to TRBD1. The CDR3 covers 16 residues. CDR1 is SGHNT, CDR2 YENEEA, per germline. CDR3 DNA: TGTGCCAGCAGCATGACCGGGACAGGGTCTTTATACGTGCAGTATTTC. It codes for CASSMTGTGSLYVQYF.

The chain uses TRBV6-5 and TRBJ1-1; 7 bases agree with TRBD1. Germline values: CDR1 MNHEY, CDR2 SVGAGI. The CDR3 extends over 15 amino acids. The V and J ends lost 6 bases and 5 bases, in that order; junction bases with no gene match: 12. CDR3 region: CASRSGTVANTEAFF. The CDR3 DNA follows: TGTGCCAGCAGATCCGGGACAGTGGCGAATACTGAAGCTTTCTTT.

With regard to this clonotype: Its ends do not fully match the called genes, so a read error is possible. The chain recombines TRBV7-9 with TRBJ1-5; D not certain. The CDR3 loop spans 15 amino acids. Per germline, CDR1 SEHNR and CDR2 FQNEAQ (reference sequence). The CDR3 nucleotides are TGTGCTAGCAGCTTAGAATCCGGAGGCAATCAGCCCCAGCATTTT. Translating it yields CASSLESGGNQPQHF.

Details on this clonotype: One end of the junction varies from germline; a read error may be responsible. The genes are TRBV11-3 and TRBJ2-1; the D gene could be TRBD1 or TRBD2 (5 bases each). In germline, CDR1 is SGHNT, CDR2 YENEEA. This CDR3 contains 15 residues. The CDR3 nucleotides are TGTACCAGCAGCTTCAAGGTCGGGACCTACAATAAGCAGTTCTTC. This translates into CTSSFKVGTYNKQFF.

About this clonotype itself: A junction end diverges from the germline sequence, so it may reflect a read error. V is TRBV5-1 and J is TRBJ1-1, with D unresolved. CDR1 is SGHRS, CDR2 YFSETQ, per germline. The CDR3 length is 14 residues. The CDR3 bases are TGCGCCAGCAGTTTGCTCGGAGGGAACGCTGAAGCTTTCTTT. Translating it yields CASSLLGGNAEAFF.

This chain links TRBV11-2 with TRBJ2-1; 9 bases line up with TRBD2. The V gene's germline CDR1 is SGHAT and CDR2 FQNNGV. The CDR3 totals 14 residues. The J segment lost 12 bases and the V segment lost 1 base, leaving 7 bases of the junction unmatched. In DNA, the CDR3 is TGTGCCAGCAGCTTAGTGGGGGGGACTAGCACGCAGTTCTTC. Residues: CASSLVGGTSTQFF. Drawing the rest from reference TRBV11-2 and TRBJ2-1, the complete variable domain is EAGVAQSPRYKIIEKRQSVAFWCNPISGHATLYWYQQILGQGPKLLIQFQNNGVVDDSQLPKDRFSAERLKGVDSTLKIQPAKLEDSAVYLCASSLVGGTSTQFFGPGTRLTVL.

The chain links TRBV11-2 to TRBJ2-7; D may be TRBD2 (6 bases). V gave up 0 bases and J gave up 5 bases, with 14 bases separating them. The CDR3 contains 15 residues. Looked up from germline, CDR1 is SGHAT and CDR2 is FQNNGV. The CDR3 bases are TGTGCCAGCAGCTTAGATAGCAGGAGGGAGAACGAGCAGTACTTC. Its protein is CASSLDSRRENEQYF. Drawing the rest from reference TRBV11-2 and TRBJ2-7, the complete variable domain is EAGVAQSPRYKIIEKRQSVAFWCNPISGHATLYWYQQILGQGPKLLIQFQNNGVVDDSQLPKDRFSAERLKGVDSTLKIQPAKLEDSAVYLCASSLDSRRENEQYFGPGTRLTVT.

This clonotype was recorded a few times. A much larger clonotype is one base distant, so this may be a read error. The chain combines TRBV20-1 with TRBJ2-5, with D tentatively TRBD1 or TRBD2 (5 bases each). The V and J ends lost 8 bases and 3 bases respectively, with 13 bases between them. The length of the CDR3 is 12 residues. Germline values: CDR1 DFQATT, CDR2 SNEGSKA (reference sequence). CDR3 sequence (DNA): TGCAGTACTGGCCGGGACGAAGAGACCCAGTACTTC. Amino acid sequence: CSTGRDEETQYF.

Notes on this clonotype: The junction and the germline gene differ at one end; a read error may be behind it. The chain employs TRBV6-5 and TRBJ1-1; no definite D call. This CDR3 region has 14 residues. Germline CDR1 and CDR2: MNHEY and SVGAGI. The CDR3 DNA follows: TGTGCCAGCCTAATATCGCAGGCGAAGACTGAAGCTCTCTTT. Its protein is CASLISQAKTEALF.

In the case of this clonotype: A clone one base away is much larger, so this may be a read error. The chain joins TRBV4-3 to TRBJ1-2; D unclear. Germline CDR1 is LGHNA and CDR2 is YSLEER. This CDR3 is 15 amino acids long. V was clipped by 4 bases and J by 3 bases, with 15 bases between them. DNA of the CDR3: TGCGCCAGCAGCCCAAGGGCGGGGAACGACTATGGCTACACCTTC. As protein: CASSPRAGNDYGYTF.

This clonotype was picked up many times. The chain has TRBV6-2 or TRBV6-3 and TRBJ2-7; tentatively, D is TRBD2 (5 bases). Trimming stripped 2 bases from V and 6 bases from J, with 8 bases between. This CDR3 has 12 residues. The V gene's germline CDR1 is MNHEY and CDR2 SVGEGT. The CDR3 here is CASSYVGVEQYF. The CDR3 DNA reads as TGTGCCAGCAGTTACGTGGGAGTCGAGCAGTACTTC.

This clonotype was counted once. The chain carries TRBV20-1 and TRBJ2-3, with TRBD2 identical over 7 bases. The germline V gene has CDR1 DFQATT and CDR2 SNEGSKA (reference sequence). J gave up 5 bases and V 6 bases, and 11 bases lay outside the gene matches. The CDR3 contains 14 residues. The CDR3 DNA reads TGCAGTGCGGTAAATGGACTAGTTCTAGATACGCAGTATTTT. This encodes CSAVNGLVLDTQYF.

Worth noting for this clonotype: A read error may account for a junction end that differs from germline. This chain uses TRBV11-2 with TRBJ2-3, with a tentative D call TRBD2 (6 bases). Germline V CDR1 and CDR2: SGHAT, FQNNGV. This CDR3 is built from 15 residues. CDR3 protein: CASSSPSDRTDTLYF. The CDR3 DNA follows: TGTGCCAGCAGCTCCCCTAGCGACCGCACCGATACGCTGTATTTT.

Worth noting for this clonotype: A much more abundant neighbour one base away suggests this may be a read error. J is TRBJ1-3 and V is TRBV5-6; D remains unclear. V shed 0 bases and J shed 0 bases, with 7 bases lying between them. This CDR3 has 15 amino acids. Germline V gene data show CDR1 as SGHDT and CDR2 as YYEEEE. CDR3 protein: CASSLAPRSGNTIYF. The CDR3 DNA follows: TGTGCCAGCAGCTTGGCGCCTCGCTCTGGAAACACCATATATTTT.

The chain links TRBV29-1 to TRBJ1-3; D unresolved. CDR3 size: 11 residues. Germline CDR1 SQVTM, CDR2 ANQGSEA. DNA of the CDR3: TGCAAGGCCCGGGTTACGAGCACCATATATTTT. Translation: CKARVTSTIYF. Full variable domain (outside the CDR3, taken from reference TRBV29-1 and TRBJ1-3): SAVISQKPSRDICQRGTSLTIQCQVDSQVTMMFWYRQQPGQSLTLIATANQGSEATYESGFVIDKFPISRPNLTFSTLTVSNMSPEDSSIYLCKARVTSTIYFGEGSWLTVV.

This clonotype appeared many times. The CDR3 DNA sequence: TGCAGCGTGATCCAGGTTGCTGAGTATGGCTACACCTTC. Translated, it gives CSVIQVAEYGYTF. The chain joins TRBV29-1 to TRBJ1-2; no clear D. The CDR3 totals 13 residues. V shed 6 bases and J shed 5 bases, with 16 bases lying between them. Germline loops: CDR1 SQVTM, CDR2 ANQGSEA. The whole variable domain, remainder taken from reference TRBV29-1 and TRBJ1-2, is SAVISQKPSRDICQRGTSLTIQCQVDSQVTMMFWYRQQPGQSLTLIATANQGSEATYESGFVIDKFPISRPNLTFSTLTVSNMSPEDSSIYLCSVIQVAEYGYTFGSGTRLTVV.

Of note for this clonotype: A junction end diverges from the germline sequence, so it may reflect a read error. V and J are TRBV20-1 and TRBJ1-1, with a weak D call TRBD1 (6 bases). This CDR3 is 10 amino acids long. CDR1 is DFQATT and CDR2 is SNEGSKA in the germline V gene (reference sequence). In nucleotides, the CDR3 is TGCAGTGCTTGGGACACGGAAGCTTTCTTT. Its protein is CSAWDTEAFF.

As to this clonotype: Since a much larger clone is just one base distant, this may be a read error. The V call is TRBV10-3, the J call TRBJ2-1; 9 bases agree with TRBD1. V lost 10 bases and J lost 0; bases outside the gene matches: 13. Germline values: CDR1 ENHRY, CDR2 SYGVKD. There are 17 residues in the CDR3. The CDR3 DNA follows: TGTGCCACCATGGGAACAGGGGGCTTGAACTCCTACAATGAGCAGTTCTTC. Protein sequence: CATMGTGGLNSYNEQFF.

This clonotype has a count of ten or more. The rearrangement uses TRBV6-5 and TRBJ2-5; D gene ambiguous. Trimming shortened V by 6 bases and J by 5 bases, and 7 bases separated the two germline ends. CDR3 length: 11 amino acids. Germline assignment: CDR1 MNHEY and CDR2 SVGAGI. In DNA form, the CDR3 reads TGTGCCAGCAGGTCAATGGAGACCCAGTACTTC. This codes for CASRSMETQYF.

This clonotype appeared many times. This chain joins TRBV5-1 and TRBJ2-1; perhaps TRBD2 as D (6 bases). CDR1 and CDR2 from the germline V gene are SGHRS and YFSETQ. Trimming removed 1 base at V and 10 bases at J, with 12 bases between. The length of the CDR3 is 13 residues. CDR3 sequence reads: CASSLTGVGEQFF. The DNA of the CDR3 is TGCGCCAGCAGCTTGACGGGAGTGGGGGAGCAGTTCTTC.

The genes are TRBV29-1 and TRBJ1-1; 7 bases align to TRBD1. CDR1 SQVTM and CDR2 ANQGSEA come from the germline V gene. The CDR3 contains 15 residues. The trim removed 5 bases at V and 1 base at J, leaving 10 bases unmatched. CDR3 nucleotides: TGCAGCGTTCACCTCCGGGACAGTGAGAACACTGAAGCTTTCTTT. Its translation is CSVHLRDSENTEAFF.

CDR3 region: CASWLSGISEQFF. CDR3 nucleotide sequence: TGTGCCAGCTGGTTAAGCGGGATCAGTGAGCAGTTCTTC. The gene calls are TRBV6-5 and TRBJ2-1; 7 nucleotides agree with TRBD2. V lost 8 bases to trimming and J lost 9 bases; unmatched junction nucleotides: 10. Germline V lookup: CDR1 MNHEY, CDR2 SVGAGI. This CDR3 is 13 amino acids long.

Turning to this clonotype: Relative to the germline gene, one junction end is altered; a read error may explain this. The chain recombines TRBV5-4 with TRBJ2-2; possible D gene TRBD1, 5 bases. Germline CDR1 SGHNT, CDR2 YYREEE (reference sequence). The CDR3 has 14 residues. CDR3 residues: CVSSLDQGIWELFF. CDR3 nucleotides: TGTGTCAGCAGCTTGGATCAGGGAATCTGGGAGCTGTTTTTT.

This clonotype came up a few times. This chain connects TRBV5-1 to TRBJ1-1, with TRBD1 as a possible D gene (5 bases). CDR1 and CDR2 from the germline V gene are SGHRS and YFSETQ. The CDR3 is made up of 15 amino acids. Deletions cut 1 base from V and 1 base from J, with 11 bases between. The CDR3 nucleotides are TGCGCCAGCAGCTTGCTCGGGACGGAGAACACTGAAGCTTTCTTT. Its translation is CASSLLGTENTEAFF.

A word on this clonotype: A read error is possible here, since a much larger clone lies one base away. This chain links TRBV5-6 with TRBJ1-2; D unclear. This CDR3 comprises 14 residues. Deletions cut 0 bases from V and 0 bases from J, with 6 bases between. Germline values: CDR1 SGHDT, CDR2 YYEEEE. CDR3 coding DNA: TGTGCCAGCAGCTTGGGGGCGGCTAACTATGGCTACACCTTC. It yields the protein CASSLGAANYGYTF.